Detailed here is one TCR beta chain. The antigen it recognizes is unknown. Base qualities are not recorded, but no much larger clone differs from it by a single base. This record comes from a study of cytomegalovirus exposure and HLA in healthy donors (dated by TCRdb to 2016 to 2017). With respect to the entire study: According to a later analysis, the 120 or so validation repertoires were produced on the same platform as the 666 repertoires of the first cohort. To predict cytomegalovirus infection status, the study combined high-throughput TCR immunosequencing, statistical association of individual TCRs with disease status, and machine learning. Along with the approximately 700-subject first cohort, a separate validation cohort of approximately 110 different subjects was used. The study aimed to test whether cataloging public T cell receptors could reveal signatures of past pathogen exposure. Results and caveats for the whole study, not just this receptor: Most TCR sequences were observed very rarely across donors, whereas some public TCRs were present in many individuals. The authors suggested that the approach could potentially be generalized to other disease states and immunological phenotypes. A total of roughly 160 TCR beta chains were listed by the study as associated with cytomegalovirus. In vitro tests confirmed that a few of the cytomegalovirus-associated TCR beta chains recognize cytomegalovirus antigens. Cytomegalovirus status was reported to be diagnosed by the classifier with high specificity and sensitivity in both the original and validation cohorts. Of the cluster scores, 85% to 95% were above 0 in a later analysis, which found that TCRs clustered in the first cohort also tended to co-occur in the 95 to 150 validation repertoires. A later analysis had no HLA typing for the validation cohort, so co-occurrence there was scored across all 110 or so repertoires.

Its CDR3 holds 14 amino acids, cysteine through phenylalanine. The retained sequence is limited to the CDR3, 42 bases, with the frame set at the first base. In the germline V gene (reference sequence), CDR1 corresponds to MNHNY and CDR2 to SVGAGI. V lost 5 bases and J lost 0 bases; the stretch between them is 8 bases long. Donors formed part of the validation cohort, which comprised about 130 subjects and was distinct from the first cohort of under 800 subjects. Receptor libraries were prepared by the immunoSEQ multiplex PCR assay. As for how the authors treated the data: A statistical classification framework was built for diagnosing cytomegalovirus status from the catalog of TCR beta chain sequences. The immuneACCESS repertoire file appears here via TCRdb, limited to in-frame rearrangements. These files lack a portion of the clones; in checked studies, under half of the deficit traces to unresolved V genes, and the cause of the others is not known. That table furnishes V, J and clone size, whereas the DNA furnished D and trimming. This sample has 220,000 or so clones in its table, and over 80% of those were observed once. The ten most abundant clones make up around an eighth of the sample.

This receptor chain uses TRBV6-6 and TRBJ2-4; a weak D assignment points to TRBD1 (6 bases agree). The source of this sequence is a woman in her thirties in good health and CMV-seropositive. Source material: PBMCs. The bases read TGTGCCAGCAGTACAGGGCTAGCCAAAAACATTCAGTACTTC. Its coded protein is CASSTGLAKNIQYF.